The rows below give T cell receptor beta chains drawn from one sample of a study of blood T cells in healthy people across ages. TCRdb processed the 5' RACE reads anew with MiXCR; each CDR3 protein has one entry. This sample has roughly 1,500,000 distinct CDR3 sequences, with 42% found just once. The sample consisted of blood. The receptors come from a woman aged 18-30 years in good health. Each CDR3 is given without its conserved first and last residue. D genes are given only for firm matches. Not every row has a clone size; where given, it reads once, few, many or a size class.

J gene: TRBJ2-3; V gene: TRBV2; clone size: .; D gene: TRBD2; CDR3 protein: ASSELAGLITDTQY
J gene: TRBJ1-5; V gene: TRBV30; clone size: .; D gene: .; CDR3 protein: AWSVGVQPQH
J gene: TRBJ1-4; V gene: TRBV6-5; clone size: .; D gene: .; CDR3 protein: ASSYSSAFGEKLF
J gene: TRBJ2-1; V gene: TRBV6-2/TRBV6-3; clone size: few; D gene: TRBD2; CDR3 protein: ASTLRRGGLNNEQF
J gene: TRBJ2-5; V gene: TRBV12-3/TRBV12-4; clone size: .; D gene: .; CDR3 protein: ASTKTGTIIYNEQY
J gene: TRBJ1-2; V gene: TRBV6-1; clone size: .; D gene: .; CDR3 protein: ASSPPNYQGSGYT
J gene: TRBJ2-6; V gene: TRBV20-1; clone size: few; D gene: TRBD1; CDR3 protein: SARGKEISGANVLT
J gene: .; V gene: TRBV29-1; clone size: .; D gene: TRBD2; CDR3 protein: SVVAGGVDEQY
J gene: TRBJ1-2; V gene: TRBV6-5; clone size: .; D gene: .; CDR3 protein: ASSPPGSNYGYT
J gene: TRBJ1-2; V gene: TRBV25-1; clone size: few; D gene: .; CDR3 protein: ASSELSSRIT
J gene: TRBJ2-1; V gene: TRBV14; clone size: once; D gene: .; CDR3 protein: AGSQVGVIIVYNEQF
J gene: TRBJ1-2; V gene: TRBV28; clone size: .; D gene: .; CDR3 protein: ASSYEGANYGYT
J gene: TRBJ2-6; V gene: TRBV20-1; clone size: few; D gene: .; CDR3 protein: SARVEGLAGANVLT
J gene: TRBJ2-7; V gene: TRBV4-1; clone size: .; D gene: TRBD1; CDR3 protein: ASSQGTGVEQY
J gene: TRBJ1-1; V gene: TRBV4-2; clone size: few; D gene: .; CDR3 protein: ASSPEGDVDTEAF
J gene: TRBJ2-3; V gene: TRBV10-3; clone size: few; D gene: .; CDR3 protein: AISLAYGDTQY
J gene: TRBJ2-1; V gene: TRBV20-1; clone size: .; D gene: .; CDR3 protein: SAASGGGNEQF
J gene: TRBJ1-3; V gene: TRBV15; clone size: few; D gene: .; CDR3 protein: ATSVTDSFGNTIY
J gene: TRBJ2-1; V gene: TRBV7-9; clone size: few; D gene: .; CDR3 protein: ASSAYSGNEQF
J gene: TRBJ2-1; V gene: TRBV12-5; clone size: few; D gene: .; CDR3 protein: ASGIRSSYNEQF
J gene: TRBJ2-7; V gene: TRBV12-3/TRBV12-4; clone size: .; D gene: TRBD1; CDR3 protein: ASSLGTGFHEQY
J gene: TRBJ2-7; V gene: TRBV24-1; clone size: .; D gene: TRBD2; CDR3 protein: ATSDGLAGVYEQY
J gene: TRBJ2-3; V gene: TRBV20-1; clone size: many; D gene: .; CDR3 protein: SAASGTDTQY